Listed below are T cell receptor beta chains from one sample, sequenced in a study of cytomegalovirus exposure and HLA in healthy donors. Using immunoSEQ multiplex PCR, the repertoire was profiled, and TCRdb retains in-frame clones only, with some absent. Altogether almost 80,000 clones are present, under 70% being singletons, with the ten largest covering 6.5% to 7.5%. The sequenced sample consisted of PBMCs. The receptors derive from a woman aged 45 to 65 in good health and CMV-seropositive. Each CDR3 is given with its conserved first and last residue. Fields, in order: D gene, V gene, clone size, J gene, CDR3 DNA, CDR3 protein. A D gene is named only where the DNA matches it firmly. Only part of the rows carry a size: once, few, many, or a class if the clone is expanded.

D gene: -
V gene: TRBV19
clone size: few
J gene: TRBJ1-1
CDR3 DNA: TGTGCCAGTGGGTCTACAGGGATTGCTGAAGCTTTCTTT
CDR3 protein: CASGSTGIAEAFF

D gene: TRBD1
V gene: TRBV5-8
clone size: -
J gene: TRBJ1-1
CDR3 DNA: TGTGCCAGCAGCCTTGGTTACTACAGGGGAAACACTGAAGCTTTCTTT
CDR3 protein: CASSLGYYRGNTEAFF

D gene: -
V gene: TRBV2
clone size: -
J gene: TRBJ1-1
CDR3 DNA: TGTGCCAGCAGCTTCGGGCAGGGGTCCACTGAAGCTTTCTTT
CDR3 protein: CASSFGQGSTEAFF

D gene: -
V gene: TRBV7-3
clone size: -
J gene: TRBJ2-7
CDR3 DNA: TGTGCCAGCAGCACCGATGGCGGACAGAGGGGCTACGAGCAGTACTTC
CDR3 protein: CASSTDGGQRGYEQYF

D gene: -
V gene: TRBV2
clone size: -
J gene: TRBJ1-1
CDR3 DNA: TGTGCCAGCAGGGAGGGTGAAGCTTTCTTT
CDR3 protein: CASREGEAFF

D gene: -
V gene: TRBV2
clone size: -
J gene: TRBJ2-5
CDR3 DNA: TGTGCCAGCAGTGATTCCTCTAGCAAGGCCCCGGAGACCCAGTACTTC
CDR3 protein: CASSDSSSKAPETQYF

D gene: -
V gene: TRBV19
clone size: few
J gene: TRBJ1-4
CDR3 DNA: TGTGCCAGTAGTCCACAGGGTGTTGTTCTAACCTCAACTAATGAAAAACTGTTTTTT
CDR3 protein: CASSPQGVVLTSTNEKLFF

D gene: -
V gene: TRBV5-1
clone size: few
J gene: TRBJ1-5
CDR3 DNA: TGCGCCAGCAGCGAGGTACAGGGACGGGGCAATCAGCCCCAGCATTTT
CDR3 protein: CASSEVQGRGNQPQHF

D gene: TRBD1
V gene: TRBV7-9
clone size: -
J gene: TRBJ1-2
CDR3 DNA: TGTGCCAGCAGCTTTCGACAGGGCGAAGAAAACTATGGCTACACCTTC
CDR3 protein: CASSFRQGEENYGYTF

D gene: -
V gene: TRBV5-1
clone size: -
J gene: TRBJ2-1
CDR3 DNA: TGCGCCAGCAGCCCTCGGACAGCTAACTACAATGAGCAGTTCTTC
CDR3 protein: CASSPRTANYNEQFF

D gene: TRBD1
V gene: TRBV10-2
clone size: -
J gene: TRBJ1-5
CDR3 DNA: TGCGCCAGCACCGGACAGGGGAGTCAGCCCCAGCATTTT
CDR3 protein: CASTGQGSQPQHF

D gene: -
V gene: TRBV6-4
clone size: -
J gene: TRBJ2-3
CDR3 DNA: TGTGCCAGCAGTGACTCTCCTGGACAGGGAGGGGATACGCAGTATTTT
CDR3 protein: CASSDSPGQGGDTQYF

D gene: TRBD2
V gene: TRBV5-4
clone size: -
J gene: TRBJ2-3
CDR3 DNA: TGTGCCAGCAGCGCGGGACTAGCCACAGATACGCAGTATTTT
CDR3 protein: CASSAGLATDTQYF

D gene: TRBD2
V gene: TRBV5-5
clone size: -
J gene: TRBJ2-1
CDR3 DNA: TGTGCCAGCAGCTCATTAGCGGGAGGTTACAATGAGCAGTTCTTC
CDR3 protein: CASSSLAGGYNEQFF

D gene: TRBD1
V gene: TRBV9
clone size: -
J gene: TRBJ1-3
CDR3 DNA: TGTGCCAGCAGCGCTGTTGGACAGGCCTTATCTGGAAACACCATATATTTT
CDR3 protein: CASSAVGQALSGNTIYF

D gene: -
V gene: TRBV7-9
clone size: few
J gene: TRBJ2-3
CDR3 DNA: TGTGCCAGCAGCCACTTTCAGAAGGGGGAGTATTTT
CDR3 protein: CASSHFQKGEYF

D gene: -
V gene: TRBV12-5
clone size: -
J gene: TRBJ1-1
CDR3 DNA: TGTGCTAGTGGTTTGGTAGCGGGGGCTTTCTTT
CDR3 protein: CASGLVAGAFF

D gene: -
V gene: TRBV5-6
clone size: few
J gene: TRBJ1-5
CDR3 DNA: TGTGCCAGCAGCTTAGGGGGGGTTGATAGCAATCAGCCCCAGCATTTT
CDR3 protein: CASSLGGVDSNQPQHF

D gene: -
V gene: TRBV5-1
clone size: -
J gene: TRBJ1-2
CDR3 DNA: TGCGCCAGCCGAGCGACAGGCAGGCTTTTACACTATGGCTACACCTTC
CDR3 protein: CASRATGRLLHYGYTF

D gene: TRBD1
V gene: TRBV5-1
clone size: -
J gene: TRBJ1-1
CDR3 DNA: TGCGCCAGCAGGTCAGGGGGCTATACTGAAGCTTTCTTT
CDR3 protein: CASRSGGYTEAFF

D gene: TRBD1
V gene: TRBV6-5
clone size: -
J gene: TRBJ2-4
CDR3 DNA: TGTGCCAGTACTAGGGGGGACAGGGGACGTCAGTACTTC
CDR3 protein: CASTRGDRGRQYF

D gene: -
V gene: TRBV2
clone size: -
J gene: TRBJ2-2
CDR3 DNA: TGTGCCAGCACGTCCGGGAGGAACACCGGGGAGCTGTTTTTT
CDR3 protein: CASTSGRNTGELFF

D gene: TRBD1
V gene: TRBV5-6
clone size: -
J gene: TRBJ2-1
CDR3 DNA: TGTGCCAGCAGCTTGCGGGACAGGGGATTCAATGAGCAGTTCTTC
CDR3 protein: CASSLRDRGFNEQFF

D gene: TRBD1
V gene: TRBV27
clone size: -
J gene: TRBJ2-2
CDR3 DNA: TGTGCCAGCAGTTTATTTGGGACAGGGTTCACCGGGGAGCTGTTTTTT
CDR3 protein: CASSLFGTGFTGELFF

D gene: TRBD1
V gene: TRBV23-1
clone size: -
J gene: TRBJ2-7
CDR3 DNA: TGCGCCAGCAGCCAGGGACAGAGCTACGAGCAGTACTTC
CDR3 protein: CASSQGQSYEQYF

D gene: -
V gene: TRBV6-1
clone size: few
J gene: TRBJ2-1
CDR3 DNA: TGTGCCAGCTCCGAGGGAGGGGGGGGCAGAAATGAGCAGTTCTTC
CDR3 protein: CASSEGGGGRNEQFF

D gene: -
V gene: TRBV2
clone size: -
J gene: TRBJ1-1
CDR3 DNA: TGTGCCAGCAGTGAAGCGCTCGGGGGAATACAGAGCTTGAACACTGAAGCTTTCTTT
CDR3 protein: CASSEALGGIQSLNTEAFF

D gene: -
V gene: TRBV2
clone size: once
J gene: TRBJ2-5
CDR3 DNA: TGTGCCAGCAGGGGGCGTGGGGAAGAGACCCAGTACTTC
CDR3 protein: CASRGRGEETQYF

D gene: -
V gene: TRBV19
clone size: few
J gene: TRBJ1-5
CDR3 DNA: TGTGCCAGTAGTGGAGAAGCAGGGGCGGCACAGCCCCAGCATTTT
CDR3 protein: CASSGEAGAAQPQHF

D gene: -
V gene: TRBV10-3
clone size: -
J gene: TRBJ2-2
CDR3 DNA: TGTGCCATCAGTGAGAACCCTTCAGGGAACACCGGGGAGCTGTTTTTT
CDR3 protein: CAISENPSGNTGELFF

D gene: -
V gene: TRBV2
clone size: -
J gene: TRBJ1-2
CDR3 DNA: TGTGCCAGCAAACAGGACTATGGCTACACCTTC
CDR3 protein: CASKQDYGYTF

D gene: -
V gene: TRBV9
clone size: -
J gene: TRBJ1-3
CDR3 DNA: TGTGCCAGCAGCGACCCCGCGGGGGGACGGGGGGGAAAAGGAAACACCATATATTTT
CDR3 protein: CASSDPAGGRGGKGNTIYF

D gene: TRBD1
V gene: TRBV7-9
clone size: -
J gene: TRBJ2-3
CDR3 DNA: TGTGCCAGCAGCTCGACAGGGGTAGCGGATACGCAGTATTTT
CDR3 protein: CASSSTGVADTQYF

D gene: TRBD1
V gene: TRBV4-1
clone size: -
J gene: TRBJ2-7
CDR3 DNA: TGCGCCAGCAGCCATGCGACAGGGAACGAGCAGTACTTC
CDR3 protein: CASSHATGNEQYF

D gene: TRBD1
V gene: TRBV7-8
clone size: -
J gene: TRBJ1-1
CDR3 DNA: TGTGCCAGCAGCTACGCGGGGACAGCGAACACTGAAGCTTTCTTT
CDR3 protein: CASSYAGTANTEAFF

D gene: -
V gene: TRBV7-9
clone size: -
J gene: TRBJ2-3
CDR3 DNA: TGTGCCAGCAGCTTTGGTAGATTATCAGATACGCAGTATTTT
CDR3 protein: CASSFGRLSDTQYF

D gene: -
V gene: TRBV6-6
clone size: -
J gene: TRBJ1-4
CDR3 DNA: TGTGCCAGCAGCTTCACAGGGCAGAATGAAAAACTGTTTTTT
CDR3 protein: CASSFTGQNEKLFF

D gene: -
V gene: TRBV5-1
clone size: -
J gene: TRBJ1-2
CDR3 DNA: TGCGCCAGCAGCTTTCCTCCCGGGGGCTACACCTTC
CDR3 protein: CASSFPPGGYTF

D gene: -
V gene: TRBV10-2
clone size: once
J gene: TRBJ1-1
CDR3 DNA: TGCGCCAGCAGTGAAAGAAGGAGTGAAGCTTTCTTT
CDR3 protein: CASSERRSEAFF

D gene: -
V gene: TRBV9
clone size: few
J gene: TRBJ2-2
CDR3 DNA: TGTGCCAGCAGCGCCAGGGGGGCACCGACGTACACCGGGGAGCTGTTTTTT
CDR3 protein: CASSARGAPTYTGELFF

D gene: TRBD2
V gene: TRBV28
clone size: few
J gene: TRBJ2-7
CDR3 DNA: TGTGCCAGCAGTTCTCTTGGTGGGGGGGACTACGAGCAGTACTTC
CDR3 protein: CASSSLGGGDYEQYF

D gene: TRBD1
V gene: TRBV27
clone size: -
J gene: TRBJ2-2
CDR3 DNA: TGTGCCAGCAGTTTACTCCAGGGGGCGGACACCGGGGAGCTGTTTTTT
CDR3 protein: CASSLLQGADTGELFF

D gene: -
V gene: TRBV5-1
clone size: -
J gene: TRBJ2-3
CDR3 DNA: TGCGCCAGCAGCTTCTACAGGGAAAGCACAGATACGCAGTATTTT
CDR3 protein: CASSFYRESTDTQYF

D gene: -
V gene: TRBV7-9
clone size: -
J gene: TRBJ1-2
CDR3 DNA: TGTGCCAGCAGCTTCTCCCCTGAGGGGGATGGCTACACCTTC
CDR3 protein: CASSFSPEGDGYTF

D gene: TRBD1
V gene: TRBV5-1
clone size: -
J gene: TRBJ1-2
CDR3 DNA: TGCGCCAGCTTTTATGGTTCGACAGGGGGCGAGGGCTATGGCTACACCTTC
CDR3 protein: CASFYGSTGGEGYGYTF

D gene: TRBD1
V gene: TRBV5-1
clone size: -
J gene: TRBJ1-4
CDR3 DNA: TGCGCCAGCAGCTCGGGACAGGGAAGAGAAAAACTGTTTTTT
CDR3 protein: CASSSGQGREKLFF

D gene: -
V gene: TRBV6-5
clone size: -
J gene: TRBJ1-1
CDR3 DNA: TGTGCCAGCAGTTACGGCGGGGCTCGCACTGAAGCTTTCTTT
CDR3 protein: CASSYGGARTEAFF

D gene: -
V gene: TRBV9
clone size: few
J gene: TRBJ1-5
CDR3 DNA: TGTGCCAGCAGCGCTGAAAGGACTAATCAGCCCCAGCATTTT
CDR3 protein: CASSAERTNQPQHF

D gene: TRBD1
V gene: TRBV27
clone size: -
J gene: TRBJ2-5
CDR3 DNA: TGTGCCAGCAGCTCACAGGGGGCGGGAGAAGAGACCCAGTACTTC
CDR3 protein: CASSSQGAGEETQYF